These 14 T cell receptor beta chains came from one sample sequenced in a study of spatial heterogeneity in lung cancer (dated by TCRdb to between 2018 and 2021). Libraries were made using 5' RACE. Sequencer: NextSeq 500. TCRdb took the public reads, trimmed them with fastp at Q25, ran MiXCR for clone calling and kept in-frame beta chains. Identical CDR3 protein sequences are pooled into one entry, listed with their most common genes and DNA. Recorded for this sample are 15,000 to 20,000 distinct CDR3 sequences; around 6% of them occurred a single time. The ten largest clonotypes hold approximately 6.2% of the sample. The antigens these receptors bind are not known. General study outcomes and caveats: A correlation was observed between the number of expanded intratumoral alpha and beta TCRs and the tumor nonsynonymous mutation count.

This specimen's time point label, per the study, means: sample taken at primary tumor resection. The starting material was lung tumor tissue, obtained at surgery. These receptors were collected from a male donor with early-stage non-small cell lung cancer.

This clonotype is judged medium-sized. The genes are TRBV24-1 and TRBJ2-2; perhaps TRBD1 as D (6 bases). V gave up 8 bases and J gave up 0 bases, with 6 bases separating them. Germline V gives CDR1 KGHDR, CDR2 SFDVKD. This CDR3 has 13 residues. As DNA, the CDR3 is TGTGCCACCACAGGGGCGAACACCGGGGAGCTGTTTTTT. Its protein product is CATTGANTGELFF.

This chain connects TRBV4-2 to TRBJ2-7; no clear D gene. This CDR3 region has 16 residues. Germline assignment: CDR1 LGHNA and CDR2 YNFKEQ. Deletions cut 0 bases from V and 6 bases from J, with 18 bases between. As DNA, the CDR3 is TGTGCCAGCAGCCAAGATTCCCTCCACGTCTCGGCCGAGCAGTACTTC. Its translation is CASSQDSLHVSAEQYF.

This clonotype was picked up many times. CDR3 DNA sequence: TGTGCCAGCAGCCAAGAGGGGTGGGGAAATAATTCACCCCTCCACTTT. Protein product: CASSQEGWGNNSPLHF. V gene TRBV3-1 combines with J gene TRBJ1-6; D gene ambiguous. The germline gives CDR1 LGHDT, CDR2 YNNKEL (reference sequence). The CDR3 spans 16 residues. Between the trimmed V and J ends, which lost 0 bases and 5 bases, there was a span of 11 bases.

Note on this clonotype: A read error may explain this, as a much larger clone is one base away. V is TRBV12-3 or TRBV12-4 and J is TRBJ2-7, with 11 positions matching TRBD2. CDR3 length: 15 amino acids. V lost 4 bases and J lost 3; bases outside the gene matches: 5. CDR3 protein: CASSSLTSGDYEQYF. The CDR3 DNA reads TGTGCCAGCAGTTCCCTGACTAGCGGGGACTACGAGCAGTACTTC.

This clonotype is judged medium-sized (0.01 to 0.1%). The V call is TRBV5-1, the J call TRBJ2-1; D not resolved. Per the germline V gene, CDR1 is SGHRS and CDR2 is YFSETQ. The ends were cut back, 0 bases at V and 8 bases at J, with 15 bases in the middle. The CDR3 is made up of 15 amino acids. The chain's CDR3 is CASSLDAVAGDEQFF. The DNA for the CDR3 is TGCGCCAGCAGCTTGGATGCGGTTGCAGGTGATGAGCAGTTCTTC.

This clonotype was observed at least ten times. The chain links TRBV20-1 to TRBJ2-5, with D uncertain. Germline V gene sequence: CDR1 DFQATT, CDR2 SNEGSKA (reference sequence). The CDR3 has 16 residues. Trimming took off 0 bases at V and 1 base at J, with 15 bases between the two ends. The CDR3 DNA sequence: TGCAGTGCTAGAGATCGAGACCGCATACTCCAAGAGACCCAGTACTTC. This sequence encodes CSARDRDRILQETQYF.

This clonotype came up many times. The chain uses TRBV7-8 and TRBJ1-1; no clear D gene. Germline CDR1 is SGHVS and CDR2 is FQNEAQ. Trimming took off 1 base at V and 5 bases at J, with 11 bases between the two ends. The CDR3 has 14 residues. CDR3 protein: CASSLELGLTEAFF. CDR3 nucleotides: TGTGCCAGCAGCTTAGAATTGGGTCTTACTGAAGCTTTCTTT.

This clonotype was seen more than once but under ten times. V and J are TRBV6-1 and TRBJ2-1; the D is unclear. Germline-derived CDR1 and CDR2 are MNHNS and SASEGT. The V and J ends lost 7 bases and 5 bases respectively, with 6 bases between them. This CDR3 region has 11 residues. The CDR3 region is CASTPHNEQFF. The CDR3 region has the DNA TGTGCCAGCACCCCACACAATGAGCAGTTCTTC.

This clonotype appeared many times. The chain joins TRBV11-2 to TRBJ1-4; D might be TRBD1 (5 bases). CDR1 SGHAT and CDR2 FQNNGV come from the germline V gene. V lost 5 bases to trimming and J lost 4 bases, with 14 bases between them. The CDR3 length is 15 residues. DNA of the CDR3: TGTGCCAGCAGCCTAAAGGGGAGGAATAATGAAAAACTGTTTTTT. Its protein product is CASSLKGRNNEKLFF. Complete variable domain (other parts from reference TRBV11-2 and TRBJ1-4): EAGVAQSPRYKIIEKRQSVAFWCNPISGHATLYWYQQILGQGPKLLIQFQNNGVVDDSQLPKDRFSAERLKGVDSTLKIQPAKLEDSAVYLCASSLKGRNNEKLFFGSGTQLSVL.

This clonotype was observed many times. The chain joins TRBV14 to TRBJ2-7; TRBD2 is a possible D gene (5 bases). CDR3 length: 15 amino acids. V was cut by 0 bases and J by 5 bases, with 14 bases left in between. The germline CDR1 and CDR2 sequences are SGHDN and FVKESK. CDR3 nucleotide sequence: TGTGCCAGCAGCCAAGACGAGACTACGATCGACGAGCAGTACTTC. Protein sequence: CASSQDETTIDEQYF.

This clonotype was seen repeatedly, ten times or more. V and J are TRBV5-1 and TRBJ1-4; TRBD1 is a possible D gene (5 bases). Germline V gene lookup returns CDR1 SGHRS and CDR2 YFSETQ. The CDR3 spans 15 residues. Trimming left V 0 bases short and J 5 bases short, with 11 bases between. CDR3 nucleotide sequence: TGCGCCAGCAGCTTGGCCATGGCAGGGAATGAAAAACTGTTTTTT. It encodes CASSLAMAGNEKLFF.

This clonotype showed up many times. This chain connects TRBV4-2 to TRBJ1-5; 7 bases map to TRBD1. Germline V gives CDR1 LGHNA, CDR2 YNFKEQ. The junction had 4 bases not matched to a gene; V was cut back by 3 bases and J by 5 bases. The CDR3 sequence is 14 residues long. The CDR3 loop is CASSQGQQDQPQHF. The CDR3, as DNA: TGTGCCAGCAGCCAGGGACAGCAAGATCAGCCCCAGCATTTT.

This clonotype has at least ten counts. V gene TRBV7-9 combines with J gene TRBJ1-1; D is possibly TRBD1 (6 bases). CDR3 length: 13 amino acids. V shed 5 bases and J shed 10 bases, with 17 bases lying between them. Germline values: CDR1 SEHNR, CDR2 FQNEAQ (reference sequence). The CDR3 region is CASSPTGLGLAFF. CDR3 DNA: TGTGCCAGCAGCCCTACAGGGCTAGGTCTAGCTTTCTTT.

This clonotype is large (0.1 to 1%) within its sample. The rearrangement joins TRBV6-2 or TRBV6-3 to TRBJ1-5, with D possibly being TRBD1 (5 bases). Germline V gives CDR1 MNHEY, CDR2 SVGEGT. Trimming took 9 bases from V and 15 from J, leaving 15 bases between them. The CDR3 extends over 10 amino acids. CDR3 nucleotide sequence: TGTGCCAGTGGGACCCGCGGTTTGCATTTT. This gives the protein CASGTRGLHF.